The 25 T cell receptor beta chains given below trace back to one sample, sequenced in a study of blood T cell repertoires in COVID-19. Libraries were prepared by immunoSEQ multiplex PCR; TCRdb keeps only in-frame clonotypes and omits some of them. The sample carries approximately 470,000 clones, around 90% recorded once. Specimen: PBMCs or T cells enriched from blood (not recorded which). These TCRs come from a woman in her late teens or twenties who had recovered from COVID-19.

In this sample, this clone turned up a few times. The chain has TRBV2 and TRBJ1-3; TRBD1 matches at 11 bases. After removal of 8 bases from V and 2 bases from J, the junction contained 11 bases not matched to a gene. Germline CDR1 SNHLY, CDR2 FYNNEI. CDR3 length: 17 residues. In DNA form, the CDR3 reads TGTGCCAGCGGGAGGACAGGGGGCGGAGTAGCTGGAAACACCATATATTTT. Amino acids: CASGRTGGGVAGNTIYF.

The rearrangement joins TRBV10-3 to TRBJ2-7; 7 nucleotides match TRBD1. This CDR3 spans 12 amino acids. Germline V gene data show CDR1 as ENHRY and CDR2 as SYGVKD. Trimming cost V 11 bases and J 12 bases; bases outside gene matches: 16. CDR3 residues: CAPQPTGSWRYF. CDR3 bases: TGTGCCCCCCAGCCGACAGGGTCTTGGCGGTACTTC.

This chain links TRBV10-3 with TRBJ1-2; no definite D call. The CDR3 is 11 amino acids. Germline V gene data show CDR1 as ENHRY and CDR2 as SYGVKD. V lost 9 bases and J lost 7, with 12 bases in between. CDR3 DNA sequence: TGTGCCATATCTCGGGATAGTGGCTACACCTTC. The encoded protein is CAISRDSGYTF.

The chain joins TRBV4-1 to TRBJ2-3; TRBD2 is a possible D gene (5 bases). Germline V gene lookup returns CDR1 MGHRA and CDR2 YSYEKL. The CDR3 length is 15 residues. The ends were cut back, 1 base at V and 2 bases at J, with 10 bases in the middle. The CDR3 bases are TGCGCCAGCAGCCAAGGGCGGGCCCTCACAGATACGCAGTATTTT. Its protein is CASSQGRALTDTQYF.

This clone was recorded a few times. The V and J genes are TRBV30 and TRBJ1-6; D gene unclear. The germline gives CDR1 GTSNPN, CDR2 SVGIG (reference sequence). The V end was cut by 3 bases, the J end by 7 bases, with 10 bases between. This CDR3 is built from 13 residues. The CDR3 spells CAWRAGRNSPLHF. The CDR3 bases are TGTGCCTGGAGGGCAGGTCGAAATTCACCCCTCCACTTT.

In this sample, this clone turned up many times. V gene TRBV7-9 combines with J gene TRBJ1-4; D not certain. Per germline, CDR1 SEHNR and CDR2 FQNEAQ (reference sequence). V lost 6 bases to trimming and J lost 5 bases, with 22 bases between them. The CDR3 is made up of 17 amino acids. CDR3 bases: TGTGCCAGCAGACACCATCAGTCCCCACCGATGAATGAAAAACTGTTTTTT. Its protein product is CASRHHQSPPMNEKLFF. The full variable domain, completed using reference TRBV7-9 and TRBJ1-4, is DTGVSQNPRHKITKRGQNVTFRCDPISEHNRLYWYRQTLGQGPEFLTYFQNEAQLEKSRLLSDRFSAERPKGSFSTLEIQRTEQGDSAMYLCASRHHQSPPMNEKLFFGSGTQLSVL.

The genes are TRBV9 and TRBJ2-1, with 10 bases fitting TRBD2. The CDR3 is 15 residues long. Trimming cost V 3 bases and J 10 bases; bases outside gene matches: 10. Germline V gene data show CDR1 as SGDLS and CDR2 as YYNGEE. CDR3 amino acids: CASSALPGLAIEQFF. The CDR3 DNA reads as TGTGCCAGCAGCGCCCTTCCGGGACTAGCGATCGAGCAGTTCTTC.

The V gene is TRBV7-3, the J gene TRBJ2-1, with 10 bases fitting TRBD2. The CDR3 sequence is 15 residues long. CDR1 is SGHTA, CDR2 FQGTGA, per germline. V lost 3 bases and J lost 9; bases outside the gene matches: 8. CDR3 in DNA: TGTGCCAGCAGCTTTGTGAGCGGGGGGGCCAGTGAGCAGTTCTTC. Translated: CASSFVSGGASEQFF. The full variable domain, its missing parts supplied by reference TRBV7-3 and TRBJ2-1, is GAGVSQTPSNKVTEKGKYVELRCDPISGHTALYWYRQSLGQGPEFLIYFQGTGAADDSGLPNDRFFAVRPEGSVSTLKIQRTERGDSAVYLCASSFVSGGASEQFFGPGTRLTVL.

The rearrangement joins TRBV7-6 to TRBJ2-5; TRBD1 matches at 7 bases. Germline V gene sequence: CDR1 SGHVS, CDR2 FNYEAQ. The CDR3 is made up of 13 amino acids. The V gene end was trimmed by 4 bases and the J gene end by 5 bases; junction bases not matched to a gene: 4. The CDR3 spells CASSWTGAETQYF. Here the CDR3 DNA reads TGTGCCAGCAGCTGGACAGGAGCCGAGACCCAGTACTTC.

This clone was detected only once. The rearrangement joins TRBV28 to TRBJ1-5; weak D call: TRBD1 (6 bases). The CDR3 totals 15 residues. Between the trimmed V and J ends, which lost 4 bases and 4 bases, there was a span of 14 bases. Germline V lookup: CDR1 MDHEN, CDR2 SYDVKM. The CDR3 sequence: CASSWPQGDNQPQHF. CDR3 nucleotides: TGTGCCAGCAGTTGGCCACAGGGAGATAATCAGCCCCAGCATTTT.

This chain uses TRBV28 with TRBJ2-1, with TRBD2 identical over 8 bases. Germline CDR1 MDHEN, CDR2 SYDVKM. This CDR3 has 14 residues. Trimming took 4 bases from V and 6 from J; bases not matched to a gene: 5. The CDR3 nucleotides read TGTGCCAGCAGTTCCTACGGGGGGGGCAATGAGCAGTTCTTC. Its translation: CASSSYGGGNEQFF.

The V gene is TRBV27, the J gene TRBJ1-2, with D perhaps matching TRBD1 (6 bases). The CDR3 has 14 amino acids. From germline, CDR1 is MNHEY and CDR2 SMNVEV (reference sequence). The V and J ends lost 1 base and 7 bases respectively, with 13 bases between them. CDR3 nucleotide sequence: TGTGCCAGCAGTTTATTTGGGGAAGGGGGTGGCTACACCTTC. Amino acids: CASSLFGEGGGYTF.

V is TRBV30 and J is TRBJ1-1; 7 nucleotides align to TRBD1. CDR3 size: 15 residues. The J segment lost 3 bases and the V segment lost 2 bases, leaving 9 bases of the junction unmatched. CDR1 and CDR2 from the germline V gene are GTSNPN and SVGIG (reference sequence). The CDR3 spells CAWSKGAPVDTEAFF. The CDR3 bases are TGTGCCTGGAGTAAGGGGGCGCCCGTGGACACTGAAGCTTTCTTT.

This clone showed up just a few times. The chain recombines TRBV5-1 with TRBJ1-2; 8 bases fit TRBD1. Germline lookup yields CDR1 SGHRS and CDR2 YFSETQ. With V trimmed by 4 bases and J by 4 bases, 6 bases remained unmatched. The CDR3 has 14 residues. The CDR3 coding sequence is TGCGCCAGCAGCCCTCGACAGGGGATCTATGGCTACACCTTC. It specifies CASSPRQGIYGYTF. Variable domain in full (rest from reference TRBV5-1 and TRBJ1-2): KAGVTQTPRYLIKTRGQQVTLSCSPISGHRSVSWYQQTPGQGLQFLFEYFSETQRNKGNFPGRFSGRQFSNSRSEMNVSTLELGDSALYLCASSPRQGIYGYTFGSGTRLTVV.

The chain recombines TRBV30 with TRBJ1-1, with D perhaps matching TRBD1 (5 bases). Trimming took 3 bases from V and 1 from J, leaving 12 bases between them. Germline lookup yields CDR1 GTSNPN and CDR2 SVGIG (reference sequence). This CDR3 comprises 14 residues. The CDR3: CAWRPPGRNTEAFF. CDR3 DNA sequence: TGTGCCTGGAGACCCCCAGGGCGGAACACTGAAGCTTTCTTT.

To note about this clone: The sample has other DNA sequences that encode this CDR3 too. The chain carries TRBV27 and TRBJ2-7, with D possibly being TRBD1 (6 bases). This CDR3 has 13 residues. Germline V gene sequence: CDR1 MNHEY, CDR2 SMNVEV (reference sequence). The V and J ends lost 0 bases and 3 bases respectively, with 6 bases between them. This CDR3 is CASSLSGGYEQYF. CDR3 coding DNA: TGTGCCAGCAGTTTATCAGGGGGCTACGAGCAGTACTTC.

CDR3 coding DNA: TGTGCCAGCAGCCAACCGGGACTAGCGGGTAGCACAGATACGCAGTATTTT. Amino acid sequence: CASSQPGLAGSTDTQYF. V is TRBV3-1 (or the pseudogene TRBV3-2) and J is TRBJ2-3, with TRBD2 identical over 12 bases. J gave up 0 bases and V 2 bases, and 3 bases lay outside the gene matches. CDR1 is LGHDT, CDR2 YNNKEL, per germline (reference sequence). There are 17 residues in the CDR3.

The chain combines TRBV19 with TRBJ1-6; D possibly corresponds to TRBD1 (5 bases). The V gene's germline CDR1 is LNHDA and CDR2 SQIVND (reference sequence). V lost 2 bases, J lost 9 bases, and 5 bases lay in between. This CDR3 spans 12 amino acids. The CDR3 loop reads CASSIRGSPLHF. The CDR3 coding sequence is TGTGCCAGTAGTATAAGGGGTTCACCCCTCCACTTT.

The rearrangement joins TRBV12-3 or TRBV12-4 to TRBJ1-6, with D unclear. This CDR3 is 13 amino acids long. V was shortened by 6 bases and J by 7 bases, with 10 bases between the two germline ends. CDR3 amino acids: CASSAIRNSPLHF. CDR3 bases: TGTGCCAGCAGCGCAATCAGGAATTCACCCCTCCACTTT.

The J gene is TRBJ2-7, the V gene TRBV7-8, with D possibly TRBD1 on 6 matching bases. Trimming removed 5 bases at V and 4 bases at J, with 21 bases between. Germline CDR1 is SGHVS and CDR2 is FQNEAQ. This CDR3 contains 16 residues. The DNA for the CDR3 is TGTGCCAGCAGCGCCTACAGGGTATCGATTCCTTACGAGCAGTACTTC. Encoded protein: CASSAYRVSIPYEQYF. Based on the CDR3 plus reference TRBV7-8 and TRBJ2-7, the full variable domain is GAGVSQSPRYKVAKRGQDVALRCDPISGHVSLFWYQQALGQGPEFLTYFQNEAQLDKSGLPSDRFFAERPEGSVSTLKIQRTQQEDSAVYLCASSAYRVSIPYEQYFGPGTRLTVT.

CDR3 loop: CASSLVGGGTGSEQYF. The CDR3 DNA is TGTGCCAGCAGCTTAGTCGGGGGGGGAACAGGGAGCGAGCAGTACTTC. The chain recombines TRBV7-2 with TRBJ2-7; 8 nucleotides match TRBD2. The CDR3 contains 16 residues. Looked up from germline, CDR1 is SGHTA and CDR2 is FQGNSA. Unmatched junction bases numbered 11, after V lost 1 base and J lost 6 bases.

The rearrangement links TRBV7-8 to TRBJ1-2; TRBD1 matches 7 bases. Germline V lookup: CDR1 SGHVS, CDR2 FQNEAQ. V shed 3 bases and J 8 bases; nucleotides not matched to a gene: 6. The CDR3 runs 13 residues. The CDR3 spells CASSFAGTDGYTF. The CDR3 nucleotides are TGTGCCAGCAGCTTCGCCGGGACAGACGGCTACACCTTC.

This clone came up a few times. This CDR3 is also generated by other DNA sequences in the sample. This chain links TRBV12-3 or TRBV12-4 with TRBJ1-1; 9 nucleotides agree with TRBD1. CDR3 length equals 13 residues. J was trimmed by 4 bases and V by 5 bases; bases with no gene match: 2. The CDR3 DNA sequence: TGTGCCAGCAGTAGACAGGGGGGCACTGAAGCTTTCTTT. Its protein is CASSRQGGTEAFF.

The rearrangement links TRBV5-1 to TRBJ1-4; D call uncertain. The V end was cut by 7 bases, the J end by 0 bases, with 16 bases between. Germline V gene lookup returns CDR1 SGHRS and CDR2 YFSETQ. CDR3 length: 16 residues. This chain's CDR3 is CASSGGWLATNEKLFF. The CDR3 coding sequence is TGCGCCAGCTCGGGCGGGTGGCTCGCAACTAATGAAAAACTGTTTTTT.

The V call is TRBV29-1, the J call TRBJ1-1, with D possibly matching TRBD1 (6 bases). Between the trimmed V and J ends, which lost 4 bases and 9 bases, there was a span of 12 bases. The germline V gene has CDR1 SQVTM and CDR2 ANQGSEA. This CDR3 is 11 amino acids long. The CDR3 loop reads CSVGQDTQAFF. Written as DNA, the CDR3 is TGCAGCGTTGGACAGGACACCCAAGCTTTCTTT.